This passage covers 9 T cell receptor beta chains from one sample sequenced in a study of cytomegalovirus exposure and HLA in healthy donors. 60 Vbeta and 13 Jbeta primers were used in PCR. Generated by immunoSEQ multiplex PCR, the TCRdb table keeps only in-frame clones and is missing some. The sample holds 95,000 to 150,000 clones, 77% seen once. Sequenced: PBMCs. The receptors come from a man between 18 and 29 years old in good health and CMV-seropositive.

V gene TRBV10-2 combines with J gene TRBJ1-2, with D possibly TRBD1 on 6 matching bases. The CDR3 is made up of 15 amino acids. Trimming took off 2 bases at V and 4 bases at J, with 14 bases between the two ends. Germline CDR1 and CDR2: WSHSY and SAAADI. The CDR3 DNA reads as TGCGCCAGCAGTGAGAGACAGGCGAACCTCTATGGCTACACCTTC. Its translation: CASSERQANLYGYTF.

This clone was seen a handful of times. The CDR3 nucleotides are TGTGCCAGCAGCTCTTCCAGACTAGCGGGGGGGCCAGATACGCAGTATTTT. Its translation: CASSSSRLAGGPDTQYF. The chain carries TRBV5-6 and TRBJ2-3; 14 nucleotides agree with TRBD2. V shed 3 bases and J 4 bases; nucleotides not matched to a gene: 7. The CDR3 loop spans 17 amino acids. CDR1 SGHDT and CDR2 YYEEEE come from the germline V gene.

The rearrangement links TRBV2 to TRBJ1-2; D might be TRBD1 (5 bases). Trimming took off 6 bases at V and 2 bases at J, with 10 bases between the two ends. The germline V gene has CDR1 SNHLY and CDR2 FYNNEI. The CDR3 length is 13 residues. The CDR3 region has the DNA TGTGCCAGCAGAGCTACAGGAAACTATGGCTACACCTTC. It translates to CASRATGNYGYTF.

The chain uses TRBV11-3 and TRBJ2-3; 11 bases align to TRBD2. Germline assignment: CDR1 SGHNT and CDR2 YENEEA. The CDR3 extends over 15 amino acids. The V segment lost 2 bases and the J segment 6 bases; nucleotides outside the gene matches: 4. As DNA, the CDR3 is TGTGCCAGCAGCTTAAGGGCTAGCGGGGGGGATACGCAGTATTTT. Translated, it gives CASSLRASGGDTQYF.

The CDR3 loop reads CATSPGLVAKNIQYF. The CDR3 nucleotides read TGTGCCACCAGCCCAGGGTTGGTAGCCAAAAACATTCAGTACTTC. The V and J genes are TRBV15 and TRBJ2-4; a possible D gene is TRBD1 (5 bases). Germline assignment: CDR1 LNHNV and CDR2 YYDKDF (reference sequence). The CDR3 totals 15 residues. Trimming shortened V by 5 bases and J by 0 bases, and 11 bases separated the two germline ends.

The chain has TRBV6-1 and TRBJ1-6; TRBD1 agrees at 9 bases. J lost 10 bases, V lost 5 bases, and 6 bases had no gene match. Germline V lookup: CDR1 MNHNS, CDR2 SASEGT. This CDR3 contains 14 residues. The CDR3 spells CASSPRTGDSPLHF. In DNA form, the CDR3 reads TGTGCCAGCAGTCCCCGGACAGGGGACTCACCCCTCCACTTT.

V usage is TRBV19 and J usage is TRBJ2-7; D perhaps matches TRBD2 (6 bases). V lost 1 base to trimming and J lost 3 bases, with 22 bases between them. Germline values: CDR1 LNHDA, CDR2 SQIVND (reference sequence). This CDR3 is built from 18 residues. CDR3 nucleotides: TGTGCCAGTAGTATAGTTCTCGTTGGAGGGAGCCCCCTCTACGAGCAGTACTTC. Encoded protein: CASSIVLVGGSPLYEQYF.

The rearrangement joins TRBV5-4 to TRBJ2-6, with D maybe TRBD1 (6 bases). There are 15 residues in the CDR3. Trimming left V 0 bases short and J 7 bases short, with 11 bases between. Germline-derived CDR1 and CDR2 are SGHNT and YYREEE (reference sequence). The CDR3 protein is CASSLDRAIANVLTF. The CDR3 DNA is TGTGCCAGCAGCTTGGACAGGGCGATCGCCAACGTCCTGACTTTC.

The genes are TRBV7-9 and TRBJ2-1; TRBD1 agrees at 7 bases. Per the germline V gene, CDR1 is SEHNR and CDR2 is FQNEAQ (reference sequence). The CDR3 is 13 residues long. V shed 9 bases and J 8 bases; nucleotides not matched to a gene: 10. CDR3: CARTGQVGDEQFF. CDR3 coding DNA: TGTGCCAGGACCGGACAGGTAGGAGATGAGCAGTTCTTC.